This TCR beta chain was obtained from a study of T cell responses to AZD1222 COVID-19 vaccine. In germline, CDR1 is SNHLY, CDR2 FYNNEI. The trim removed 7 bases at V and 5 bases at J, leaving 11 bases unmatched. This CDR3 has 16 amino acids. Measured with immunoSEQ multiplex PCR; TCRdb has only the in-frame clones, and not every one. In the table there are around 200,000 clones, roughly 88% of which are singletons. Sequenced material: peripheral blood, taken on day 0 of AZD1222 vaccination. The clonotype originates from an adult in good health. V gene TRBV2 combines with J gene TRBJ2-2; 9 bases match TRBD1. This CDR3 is CASIGPGQGFTGELFF. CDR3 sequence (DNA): TGTGCCAGCATAGGCCCGGGACAGGGTTTTACCGGGGAGCTGTTTTTT.